These T cell receptor beta chains were read from a single sample in a study of blood T cells in healthy people across ages. TCRdb reprocessed the 5' RACE reads via MiXCR and lists one record per CDR3 protein. The table shows around 1.5 million distinct CDR3 sequences, with approximately 59% occurring only once. Specimen: blood. The receptor source for this set is a man between 18 and 35 years old in good health. The CDR3 runs from the conserved cysteine through the conserved F or W. A D gene is named only where the DNA matches it firmly. Rows give clone size only sometimes, using once, few, many, or a class for an expanded clone.

CDR3 protein,CDR3 DNA,J gene,clone size,V gene,D gene
CASSLGRSYNEQFF,TGTGCCAGCAGTTTAGGCCGAAGCTACAATGAGCAGTTCTTC,TRBJ2-1,many,TRBV27,NA
CASSLFTSGANVLTF,TGTGCCAGCAGTTTATTCACCTCTGGGGCCAACGTCCTGACTTTC,TRBJ2-6,NA,TRBV12-3/TRBV12-4,NA
CASSIGATYEQYF,TGTGCCAGCAGCATCGGAGCCACCTACGAGCAGTACTTC,TRBJ2-7,NA,TRBV7-9,NA
CASSRQGLNSPLHF,TGTGCCAGCAGCCGACAGGGACTAAATTCACCCCTCCACTTT,TRBJ1-6,NA,TRBV7-6,TRBD1
CASSPGQTHYEQYF,TGCGCCAGCAGCCCAGGACAGACACACTACGAGCAGTACTTC,TRBJ2-7,NA,TRBV4-3,NA
CASSQSSGPETQYF,TGCGCCAGCAGCCAGAGTAGCGGCCCAGAGACCCAGTACTTC,TRBJ2-5,few,TRBV4-1,NA
CASSRQLGSPSTDTQYF,TGTGCCAGCAGCCGGCAGCTTGGCTCTCCTAGCACAGATACGCAGTATTTT,TRBJ2-3,NA,TRBV3-1,NA
CASSLVASGSHEQYF,TGTGCCAGCAGCTTAGTAGCTAGCGGGAGCCACGAGCAGTACTTC,TRBJ2-7,once,TRBV7-9,TRBD2
CASSFFGGVYEQYF,TGCGCCAGCAGCTTCTTTGGAGGAGTCTACGAGCAGTACTTC,TRBJ2-7,NA,TRBV5-1,NA
CASSLNLASGGEQYF,TGTGCCAGCAGCTTGAATCTAGCGTCGGGGGGTGAGCAGTACTTC,TRBJ2-7,NA,TRBV7-6,TRBD2